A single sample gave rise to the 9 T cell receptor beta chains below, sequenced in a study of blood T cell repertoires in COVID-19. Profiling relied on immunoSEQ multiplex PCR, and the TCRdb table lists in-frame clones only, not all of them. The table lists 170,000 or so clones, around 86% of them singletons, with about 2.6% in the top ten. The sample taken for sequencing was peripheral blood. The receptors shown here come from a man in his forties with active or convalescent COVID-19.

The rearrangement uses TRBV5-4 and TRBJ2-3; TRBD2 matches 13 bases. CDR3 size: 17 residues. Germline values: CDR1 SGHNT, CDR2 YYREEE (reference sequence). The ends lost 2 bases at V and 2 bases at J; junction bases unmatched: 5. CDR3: CASSFGGTSGTTDTQYF. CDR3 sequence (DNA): TGTGCCAGCAGCTTCGGAGGGACTAGCGGGACCACAGATACGCAGTATTTT. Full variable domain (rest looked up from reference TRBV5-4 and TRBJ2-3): ETGVTQSPTHLIKTRGQQVTLRCSSQSGHNTVSWYQQALGQGPQFIFQYYREEENGRGNFPPRFSGLQFPNYSSELNVNALELDDSALYLCASSFGGTSGTTDTQYFGPGTRLTVL.

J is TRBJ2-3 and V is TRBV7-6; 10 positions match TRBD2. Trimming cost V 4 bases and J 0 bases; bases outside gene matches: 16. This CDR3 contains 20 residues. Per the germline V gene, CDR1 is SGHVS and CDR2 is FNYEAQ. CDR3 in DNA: TGTGCCAGCAGCTCGCCCCCGGGTAGCGGGGGGCCTTTTAGCACAGATACGCAGTATTTT. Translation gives CASSSPPGSGGPFSTDTQYF.

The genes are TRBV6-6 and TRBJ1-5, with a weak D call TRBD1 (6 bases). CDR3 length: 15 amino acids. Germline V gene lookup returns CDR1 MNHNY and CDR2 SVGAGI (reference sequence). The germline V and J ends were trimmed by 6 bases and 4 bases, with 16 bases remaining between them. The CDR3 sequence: CASSWGGTTNQPQHF. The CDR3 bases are TGTGCCAGCAGCTGGGGGGGGACAACTAATCAGCCCCAGCATTTT.

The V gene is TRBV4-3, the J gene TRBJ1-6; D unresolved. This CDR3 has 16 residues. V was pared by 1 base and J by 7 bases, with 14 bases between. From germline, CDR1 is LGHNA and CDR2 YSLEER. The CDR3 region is CASSQVADGSNSPLHF. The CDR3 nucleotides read TGCGCCAGCAGCCAAGTAGCTGATGGGTCCAATTCACCCCTCCACTTT.

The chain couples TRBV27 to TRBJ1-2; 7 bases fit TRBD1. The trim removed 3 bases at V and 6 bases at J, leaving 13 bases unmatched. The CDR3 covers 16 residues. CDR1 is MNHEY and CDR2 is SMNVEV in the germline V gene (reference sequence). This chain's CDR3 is CASSLSGVGTVDGYTF. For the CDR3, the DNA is TGTGCCAGCAGTTTGTCAGGAGTCGGGACAGTTGATGGCTACACCTTC.

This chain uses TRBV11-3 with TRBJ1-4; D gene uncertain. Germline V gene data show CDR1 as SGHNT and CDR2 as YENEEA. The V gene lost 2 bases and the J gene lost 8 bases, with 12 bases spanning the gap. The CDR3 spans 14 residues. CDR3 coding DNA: TGTGCCAGCAGCTTATCCAGACACGGCGAAAAACTGTTTTTT. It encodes CASSLSRHGEKLFF.

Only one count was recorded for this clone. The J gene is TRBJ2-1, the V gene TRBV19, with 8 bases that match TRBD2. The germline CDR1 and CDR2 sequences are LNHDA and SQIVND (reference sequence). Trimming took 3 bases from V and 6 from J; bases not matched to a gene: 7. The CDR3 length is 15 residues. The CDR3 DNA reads TGTGCCAGTAGTATCTTGCGGGGGGCTGGCAATGAGCAGTTCTTC. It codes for CASSILRGAGNEQFF.

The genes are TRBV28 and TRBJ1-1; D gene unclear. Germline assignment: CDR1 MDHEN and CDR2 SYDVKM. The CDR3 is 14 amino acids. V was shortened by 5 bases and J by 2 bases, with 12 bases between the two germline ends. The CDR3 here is CASSPLPTNTEAFF. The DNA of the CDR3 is TGTGCCAGCAGTCCTCTCCCGACAAACACTGAAGCTTTCTTT.

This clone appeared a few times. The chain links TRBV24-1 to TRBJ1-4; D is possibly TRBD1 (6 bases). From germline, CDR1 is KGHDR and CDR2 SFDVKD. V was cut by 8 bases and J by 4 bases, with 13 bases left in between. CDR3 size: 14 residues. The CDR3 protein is CATTRTEFNEKLFF. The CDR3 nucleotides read TGTGCCACCACCCGGACAGAGTTTAATGAAAAACTGTTTTTT.